This passage covers 19 T cell receptor beta chains from one sample sequenced in a study of T cell responses to AZD1222 COVID-19 vaccine. TCRdb's table, derived via immunoSEQ multiplex PCR, lists solely in-frame clones and lacks some. The profile shows 54,000 or so clones, about 85% of them singletons. The material was peripheral blood, obtained on day 0 of AZD1222 vaccination. These receptor sequences come from an adult in good health.

J is TRBJ2-3 and V is TRBV5-1, with TRBD2 matching over 8 bases. Germline V gene sequence: CDR1 SGHRS, CDR2 YFSETQ. The CDR3 runs 16 residues. J gave up 2 bases and V 2 bases, and 7 bases lay outside the gene matches. The CDR3 reads CASSFGERGNTDTQYF. CDR3 DNA: TGCGCCAGCAGCTTTGGTGAGCGGGGGAACACAGATACGCAGTATTTT.

The DNA for the CDR3 is TGTGCCAGCACCGGAGAGACCCAGTACTTC. Protein sequence: CASTGETQYF. The chain has TRBV28 and TRBJ2-5; D uncertain. Germline loops: CDR1 MDHEN, CDR2 SYDVKM. The CDR3 sequence is 10 residues long. V lost 7 bases to trimming and J lost 4 bases, with 4 bases between them.

V is TRBV28 and J is TRBJ1-5, with D possibly TRBD1 on 5 matching bases. The ends were cut back, 3 bases at V and 0 bases at J, with 15 bases in the middle. The CDR3 spans 17 residues. Germline CDR1 reads MDHEN; CDR2 reads SYDVKM. CDR3 residues: CASSFVTDFYSNQPQHF. The CDR3 DNA reads as TGTGCCAGCAGTTTCGTGACAGATTTCTATAGCAATCAGCCCCAGCATTTT.

The chain employs TRBV6-5 and TRBJ2-3; 9 nucleotides line up with TRBD2. V lost 7 bases and J lost 4; bases outside the gene matches: 9. The germline V gene encodes CDR1 MNHEY and CDR2 SVGAGI. The CDR3 loop spans 15 amino acids. CDR3 coding DNA: TGTGCCAGCATAGGACGCGGGGGGGCTCCAGATACGCAGTATTTT. Its protein is CASIGRGGAPDTQYF.

The J gene is TRBJ2-2, the V gene TRBV4-2; D may be TRBD1 or TRBD2 (5 bases each). Germline assignment: CDR1 LGHNA and CDR2 YNFKEQ. The CDR3 has 14 amino acids. The V end was cut by 1 base, the J end by 8 bases, with 11 bases between. The CDR3, as DNA: TGTGCCAGCAGCCAAGGGGAGCCAGGGGGGGAGCTGTTTTTT. Encoded protein: CASSQGEPGGELFF.

The chain is built from TRBV4-2 and TRBJ2-7, with D possibly matching TRBD2 (5 bases). The V end was cut by 0 bases, the J end by 3 bases, with 15 bases between. Looked up from germline, CDR1 is LGHNA and CDR2 is YNFKEQ. This CDR3 is 16 amino acids long. The CDR3 region has the DNA TGTGCCAGCAGCCAAGATACCGGGGAACCGCTCTACGAGCAGTACTTC. This gives the protein CASSQDTGEPLYEQYF.

This clone was recorded once. J is TRBJ2-7 and V is TRBV6-5; D may be TRBD1 or TRBD2 (5 bases each). V shed 6 bases and J shed 0 bases, with 12 bases lying between them. The CDR3 totals 14 residues. The germline V gene has CDR1 MNHEY and CDR2 SVGAGI. The CDR3 loop is CASRETGGSYEQYF. The CDR3 nucleotides are TGTGCCAGCAGAGAGACTGGGGGCTCCTACGAGCAGTACTTC.

V gene TRBV29-1 combines with J gene TRBJ2-2; 9 bases fit TRBD1. Germline loops: CDR1 SQVTM, CDR2 ANQGSEA. CDR3 length: 15 amino acids. The V and J ends lost 5 bases and 5 bases, in that order; junction bases with no gene match: 9. CDR3 bases: TGCAGCGTTCCTACCTCCGGGACAGGGACCGGGGAGCTGTTTTTT. Protein product: CSVPTSGTGTGELFF.

The rearrangement uses TRBV28 and TRBJ1-3, with unresolved D. Trimming took 9 bases from V and 1 from J, leaving 7 bases between them. The CDR3 totals 12 residues. Germline V lookup: CDR1 MDHEN, CDR2 SYDVKM. CDR3 sequence reads: CASSGSGNTIYF. CDR3 sequence (DNA): TGTGCCAGTTCGGGATCTGGAAACACCATATATTTT. Full variable domain (remainder filled in from reference TRBV28 and TRBJ1-3): DVKVTQSSRYLVKRTGEKVFLECVQDMDHENMFWYRQDPGLGLRLIYFSYDVKMKEKGDIPEGYSVSREKKERFSLILESASTNQTSMYLCASSGSGNTIYFGEGSWLTVV.

The rearrangement links TRBV27 to TRBJ2-3; the match to TRBD1 covers 9 bases. Per germline, CDR1 MNHEY and CDR2 SMNVEV (reference sequence). The CDR3 has 14 amino acids. V was clipped by 6 bases and J by 3 bases; unmatched bases: 4. As DNA, the CDR3 is TGTGCCAGCAGGGGGACAGGGTTAACAGATACGCAGTATTTT. This sequence encodes CASRGTGLTDTQYF.

V and J are TRBV6-1 and TRBJ2-7; 7 positions match TRBD1. Per germline, CDR1 MNHNS and CDR2 SASEGT. This CDR3 is 14 amino acids long. Trimming at V came to 8 bases and at J to 4 bases, leaving 11 bases not matched to a gene. In nucleotides, the CDR3 is TGTGCCAGCGGTAAGAATACCAGGGGGTACGAGCAGTACTTC. This gives the protein CASGKNTRGYEQYF.

This clone occurred once. The chain uses TRBV6-5 and TRBJ1-2, with D unresolved. Trimming cost V 6 bases and J 3 bases, with 11 bases left between them. CDR1 is MNHEY, CDR2 SVGAGI, per germline. The CDR3 is made up of 13 amino acids. CDR3 sequence: CASSGSRDYGYTF. DNA for the CDR3: TGTGCCAGCAGCGGATCCCGAGACTATGGCTACACCTTC.

The chain couples TRBV9 to TRBJ1-2; D is uncertain. This CDR3 region has 16 residues. The germline V and J ends were trimmed by 4 bases and 2 bases, with 18 bases remaining between them. Germline V lookup: CDR1 SGDLS, CDR2 YYNGEE. CDR3 DNA: TGTGCCAGCAGCCTCGCTCTCGGGCTGAAAAACTATGGCTACACCTTC. Translated, it gives CASSLALGLKNYGYTF.

This clone was counted a single time. J is TRBJ1-2 and V is TRBV5-6; D possibly corresponds to TRBD1 (5 bases). Germline V gene data show CDR1 as SGHDT and CDR2 as YYEEEE. V lost 0 bases and J 1 base, leaving 7 bases between the germline ends. The CDR3 contains 14 residues. The CDR3 DNA sequence: TGTGCCAGCAGCTTGGGGACAAATAACTATGGCTACACCTTC. Translation: CASSLGTNNYGYTF. Full variable domain (remainder filled in from reference TRBV5-6 and TRBJ1-2): DAGVTQSPTHLIKTRGQQVTLRCSPKSGHDTVSWYQQALGQGPQFIFQYYEEEERQRGNFPDRFSGHQFPNYSSELNVNALLLGDSALYLCASSLGTNNYGYTFGSGTRLTVV.

The chain recombines TRBV6-5 with TRBJ1-5; 7 nucleotides line up with TRBD1. Looked up from germline, CDR1 is MNHEY and CDR2 is SVGAGI. This CDR3 contains 13 residues. J lost 4 bases, V lost 9 bases, and 6 bases had no gene match. CDR3: CASSTQGNQPQHF. The DNA for the CDR3 is TGTGCCAGTTCGACACAGGGGAATCAGCCCCAGCATTTT.

V is TRBV28 and J is TRBJ1-5, with D tentatively TRBD1 (6 bases). There are 16 residues in the CDR3. CDR1 is MDHEN and CDR2 is SYDVKM in the germline V gene. V gave up 8 bases and J gave up 4 bases, with 21 bases separating them. DNA of the CDR3: TGTGCCAGCCTCCCCCCACAGGGAAGGGATAATCAGCCCCAGCATTTT. This codes for CASLPPQGRDNQPQHF.

The chain recombines TRBV10-2 with TRBJ1-6; D remains ambiguous. The CDR3 is made up of 14 amino acids. Trimming left V 0 bases short and J 12 bases short, with 12 bases between. CDR1 WSHSY and CDR2 SAAADI come from the germline V gene. The CDR3 sequence: CASSESGGLRPLHF. The CDR3, as DNA: TGCGCCAGCAGTGAGTCGGGAGGCCTAAGACCCCTCCACTTT.

The rearrangement links TRBV3-1 (or the pseudogene TRBV3-2) to TRBJ2-3; D gene unclear. The length of the CDR3 is 15 residues. The germline V and J ends were trimmed by 5 bases and 2 bases, with 14 bases remaining between them. CDR1 and CDR2 (germline): LGHDT, YNNKEL (reference sequence). CDR3 amino acids: CASSSTEAHTDTQYF. The CDR3 DNA reads as TGTGCCAGCAGCTCAACAGAGGCTCACACAGATACGCAGTATTTT.

This sequence joins TRBV5-1 and TRBJ1-3; the D gene is possibly TRBD1 (5 bases). Germline assignment: CDR1 SGHRS and CDR2 YFSETQ. The CDR3 covers 14 residues. Trimming pared 7 bases from V and 0 bases from J, leaving 11 bases between. The CDR3 region has the DNA TGCGCCAGCTGCGAGGGGAGCTCTGGAAACACCATATATTTT. Translated, it gives CASCEGSSGNTIYF.